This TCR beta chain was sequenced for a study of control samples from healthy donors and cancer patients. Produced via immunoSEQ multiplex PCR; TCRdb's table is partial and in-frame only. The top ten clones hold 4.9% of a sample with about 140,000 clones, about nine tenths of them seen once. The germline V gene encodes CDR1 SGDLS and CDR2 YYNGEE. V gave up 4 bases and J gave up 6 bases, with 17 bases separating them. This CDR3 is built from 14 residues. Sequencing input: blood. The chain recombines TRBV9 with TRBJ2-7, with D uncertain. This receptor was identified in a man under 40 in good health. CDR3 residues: CASSPSSAILEQYF. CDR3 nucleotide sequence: TGTGCCAGCAGCCCATCCTCGGCAATTCTCGAGCAGTACTTC.